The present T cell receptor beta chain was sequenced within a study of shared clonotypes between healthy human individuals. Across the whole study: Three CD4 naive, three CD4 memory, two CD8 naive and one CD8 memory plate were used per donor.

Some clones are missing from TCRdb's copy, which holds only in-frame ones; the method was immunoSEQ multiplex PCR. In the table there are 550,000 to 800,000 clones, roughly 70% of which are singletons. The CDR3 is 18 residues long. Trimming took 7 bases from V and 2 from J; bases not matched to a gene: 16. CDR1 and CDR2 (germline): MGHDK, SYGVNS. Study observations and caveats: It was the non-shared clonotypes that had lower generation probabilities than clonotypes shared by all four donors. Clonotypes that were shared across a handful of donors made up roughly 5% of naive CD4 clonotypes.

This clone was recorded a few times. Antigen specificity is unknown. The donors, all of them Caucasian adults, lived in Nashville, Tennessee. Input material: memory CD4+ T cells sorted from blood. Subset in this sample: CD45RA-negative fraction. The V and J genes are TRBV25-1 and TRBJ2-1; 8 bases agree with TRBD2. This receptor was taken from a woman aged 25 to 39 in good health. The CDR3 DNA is TGTGCCAGCACCCTCGTGGGGAGCGGGAGTTCCCCCTACAATGAGCAGTTCTTC. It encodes CASTLVGSGSSPYNEQFF.